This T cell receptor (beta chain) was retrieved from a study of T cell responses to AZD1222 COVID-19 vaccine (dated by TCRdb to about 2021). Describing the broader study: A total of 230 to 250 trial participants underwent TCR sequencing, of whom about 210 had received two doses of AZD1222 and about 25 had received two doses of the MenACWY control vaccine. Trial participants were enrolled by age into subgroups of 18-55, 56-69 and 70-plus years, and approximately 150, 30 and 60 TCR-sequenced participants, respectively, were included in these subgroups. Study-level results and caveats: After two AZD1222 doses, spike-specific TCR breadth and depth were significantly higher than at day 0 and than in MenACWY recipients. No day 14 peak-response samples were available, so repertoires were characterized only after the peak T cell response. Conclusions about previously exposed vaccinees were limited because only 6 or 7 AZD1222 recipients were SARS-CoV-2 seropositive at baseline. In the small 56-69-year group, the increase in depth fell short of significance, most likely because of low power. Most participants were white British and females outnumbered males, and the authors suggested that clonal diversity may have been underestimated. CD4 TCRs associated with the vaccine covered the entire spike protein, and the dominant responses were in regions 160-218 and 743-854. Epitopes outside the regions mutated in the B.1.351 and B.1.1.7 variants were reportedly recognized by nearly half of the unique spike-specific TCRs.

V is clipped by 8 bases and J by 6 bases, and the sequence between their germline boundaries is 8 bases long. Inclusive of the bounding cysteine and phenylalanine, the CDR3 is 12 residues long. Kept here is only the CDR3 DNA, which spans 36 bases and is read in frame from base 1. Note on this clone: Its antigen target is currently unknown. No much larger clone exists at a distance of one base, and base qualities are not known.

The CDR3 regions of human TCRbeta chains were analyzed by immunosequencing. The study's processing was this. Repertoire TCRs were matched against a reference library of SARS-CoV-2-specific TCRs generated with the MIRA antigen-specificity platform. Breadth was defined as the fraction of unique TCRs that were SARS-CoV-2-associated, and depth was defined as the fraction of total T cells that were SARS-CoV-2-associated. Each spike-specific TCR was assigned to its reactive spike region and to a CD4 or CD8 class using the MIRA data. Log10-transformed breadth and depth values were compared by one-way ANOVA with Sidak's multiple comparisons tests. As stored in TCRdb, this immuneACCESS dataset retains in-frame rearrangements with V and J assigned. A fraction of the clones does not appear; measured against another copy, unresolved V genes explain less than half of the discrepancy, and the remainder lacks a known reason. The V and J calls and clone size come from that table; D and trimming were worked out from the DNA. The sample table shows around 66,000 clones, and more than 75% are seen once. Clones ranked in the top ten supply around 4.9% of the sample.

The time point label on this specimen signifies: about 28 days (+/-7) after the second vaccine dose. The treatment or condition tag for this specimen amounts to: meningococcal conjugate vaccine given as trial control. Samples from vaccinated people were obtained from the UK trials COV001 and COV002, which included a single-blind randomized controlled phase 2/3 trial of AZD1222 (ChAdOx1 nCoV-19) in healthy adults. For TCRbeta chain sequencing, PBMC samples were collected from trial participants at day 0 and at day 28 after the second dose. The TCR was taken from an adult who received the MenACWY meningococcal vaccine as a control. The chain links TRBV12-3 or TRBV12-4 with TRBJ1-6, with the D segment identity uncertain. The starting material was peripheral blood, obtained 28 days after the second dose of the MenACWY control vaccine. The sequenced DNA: TGTGCCAGCCGGGATCTTAATTCACCCCTCCACTTT. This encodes CASRDLNSPLHF.